This T cell receptor beta chain comes out of a study of T cell responses to AZD1222 COVID-19 vaccine. The study, taken as a whole, reports: Along spike, vaccine-associated CD4 TCRs were found throughout, with dominance at 160-218 and 743-854.

Concerning this clone itself: Antigen unknown.

TCRdb keeps only in-frame clones here, not all; method: immunoSEQ multiplex PCR. The sample records 45,000 to 55,000 clones, about 86% being singletons. V was cut by 4 bases and J by 2 bases, with 15 bases left in between. CDR1 and CDR2 (germline): SGHRS, YFSETQ. This CDR3 has 15 amino acids. This clonotype originated in an adult in good health. The V call is TRBV5-1, the J call TRBJ1-2, with D uncertain. This sample comprised peripheral blood, obtained on day 0 of AZD1222 vaccination. For the CDR3, the DNA is TGCGCCAGCAGCAAGATAACTCTCGGGAACTATGGCTACACCTTC. Protein sequence: CASSKITLGNYGYTF.